The 15 T cell receptor beta chains presented below share a single source sample, sequenced in a study of OX40 agonist ivuxolimab in advanced cancers. Using immunoSEQ multiplex PCR, the repertoire was profiled, and TCRdb retains in-frame clones only, with some absent. The top ten clones hold 2.8% of a sample with 65,000 or so clones, 75% to 90% of them seen once. Source: CD4+ or CD8+ T cells sorted from blood, taken in a trial of the OX40 agonist ivuxolimab. These receptors were taken from an adult with an advanced solid tumor such as melanoma, head and neck, liver or kidney cancer.

This clone was seen a few times. The chain uses TRBV10-1 and TRBJ2-1; TRBD1 aligns across 9 bases. The CDR3 is 13 amino acids. V shed 6 bases, J shed 9 bases, and the junction held 6 bases outside the gene matches. Germline assignment: CDR1 WNHNN and CDR2 SYGVQD (reference sequence). The CDR3 nucleotides read TGCGCCAGCAGCCAGGGACAGGGCCTTGAGCAGTTCTTC. Translated, it gives CASSQGQGLEQFF.

The chain has TRBV7-8 and TRBJ2-5; D not resolved. The germline V and J ends were trimmed by 2 bases and 2 bases, with 9 bases remaining between them. This CDR3 spans 14 amino acids. Per germline, CDR1 SGHVS and CDR2 FQNEAQ. CDR3 residues: CASSLRASQETQYF. The DNA of the CDR3 is TGTGCCAGCAGCTTAAGGGCCTCACAAGAGACCCAGTACTTC.

This chain uses TRBV29-1 with TRBJ2-4; TRBD1 aligns across 7 bases. Germline values: CDR1 SQVTM, CDR2 ANQGSEA. After removal of 0 bases from V and 7 bases from J, the junction contained 3 bases not matched to a gene. CDR3 length: 13 residues. Written as DNA, the CDR3 is TGCAGCGTTGAAGAGTGGGGACAGAACATTCAGTACTTC. Translation gives CSVEEWGQNIQYF.

This chain connects TRBV9 to TRBJ2-5; the D gene could be TRBD1 or TRBD2 (5 bases each). Germline assignment: CDR1 SGDLS and CDR2 YYNGEE. This CDR3 region has 13 residues. Trimming left V 4 bases short and J 5 bases short, with 12 bases between. The CDR3 region is CASSKNWGETQYF. CDR3 DNA sequence: TGTGCCAGCAGCAAAAATTGGGGGGAGACCCAGTACTTC. Full variable domain (rest looked up from reference TRBV9 and TRBJ2-5): DSGVTQTPKHLITATGQRVTLRCSPRSGDLSVYWYQQSLDQGLQFLIQYYNGEERAKGNILERFSAQQFPDLHSELNLSSLELGDSALYFCASSKNWGETQYFGPGTRLLVL.

The chain is built from TRBV7-8 and TRBJ2-7; weak D call: TRBD1 (5 bases). This CDR3 region has 14 residues. V was pared by 1 base and J by 6 bases, with 13 bases between. CDR1 is SGHVS and CDR2 is FQNEAQ in the germline V gene. The chain's CDR3 is CASSLDRPPGEQYF. CDR3 nucleotides: TGTGCCAGCAGCTTAGACAGGCCTCCTGGCGAGCAGTACTTC.

This chain uses TRBV5-1 with TRBJ1-1; weak D call: TRBD1 (5 bases). Trimming shortened V by 4 bases and J by 4 bases, and 14 bases separated the two germline ends. Germline loops: CDR1 SGHRS, CDR2 YFSETQ. This CDR3 has 14 amino acids. CDR3 sequence reads: CASSPGGEVTEAFF. CDR3 coding DNA: TGCGCCAGCAGCCCGGGAGGGGAGGTCACTGAAGCTTTCTTT.

This clone was observed a handful of times. The rearrangement uses TRBV12-5 and TRBJ2-2, with D possibly matching TRBD2 (5 bases). The CDR3 spans 16 residues. The germline V gene encodes CDR1 LGHNT and CDR2 FRNRAP. V lost 2 bases, J lost 5 bases, and 15 bases lay in between. CDR3 residues: CASGLRTRGLTGELFF. The DNA for the CDR3 is TGTGCTAGTGGTTTGCGTACCCGGGGTCTGACCGGGGAGCTGTTTTTT.

The chain recombines TRBV27 with TRBJ1-6; D remains ambiguous. Deletions cut 3 bases from V and 0 bases from J, with 9 bases between. CDR3 length equals 16 residues. The germline V gene encodes CDR1 MNHEY and CDR2 SMNVEV (reference sequence). This chain's CDR3 is CASSFEGPSYNSPLHF. For the CDR3, the DNA is TGTGCCAGCAGTTTTGAAGGTCCCTCCTATAATTCACCCCTCCACTTT.

The chain couples TRBV19 to TRBJ2-1; 7 nucleotides line up with TRBD1. The V and J ends lost 4 bases and 5 bases, in that order; junction bases with no gene match: 8. The CDR3 is 15 residues long. The germline V gene encodes CDR1 LNHDA and CDR2 SQIVND (reference sequence). The CDR3 DNA follows: TGTGCCAGTAGTAAGGTAGGACAGGTTAACAATGAGCAGTTCTTC. It is translated as CASSKVGQVNNEQFF.

The chain couples TRBV28 to TRBJ1-5; TRBD1 matches 7 bases. V dropped 8 bases and J dropped 2; count of bases not matched to a gene: 3. Germline V lookup: CDR1 MDHEN, CDR2 SYDVKM. This CDR3 has 13 residues. CDR3 sequence (DNA): TGTGCCAGCCAGGGGGGCGGCAATCAGCCCCAGCATTTT. This translates into CASQGGGNQPQHF.

This clone was recorded only once. The junction departs from germline at one end; a sequencing error may be responsible. J is TRBJ1-2 and V is TRBV6-5; TRBD1 is a possible D gene (5 bases). Germline V gene sequence: CDR1 MNHEY, CDR2 SVGAGI. The CDR3 sequence is 12 residues long. CDR3 residues: CASTYRGDGYTF. CDR3 nucleotide sequence: TGTGCCAGCACTTACCGAGGGGATGGCTACACCTTC.

This sequence joins TRBV7-2 and TRBJ1-4; no firm D call. V gave up 3 bases and J gave up 8 bases, with 13 bases separating them. Germline V gene sequence: CDR1 SGHTA, CDR2 FQGNSA. The CDR3 consists of 14 residues. The CDR3 loop reads CASSFGGVGEKLFF. For the CDR3, the DNA is TGTGCCAGCAGCTTCGGTGGGGTAGGCGAAAAACTGTTTTTT.

The chain is built from TRBV11-1 and TRBJ2-5; a possible D gene is TRBD1 (6 bases). V lost 5 bases, J lost 10 bases, and 23 bases lay in between. Germline V gives CDR1 SGHAT, CDR2 FQDESV (reference sequence). The CDR3 spans 15 residues. For the CDR3, the DNA is TGTGCCAGCAGCAAAGCCGGGACACCCGAAGAGGGCCAGTACTTC. This sequence encodes CASSKAGTPEEGQYF.

V usage is TRBV29-1 and J usage is TRBJ2-6; D gene uncertain. V was cut by 5 bases and J by 0 bases, with 14 bases left in between. The CDR3 runs to 16 residues. The germline V gene encodes CDR1 SQVTM and CDR2 ANQGSEA. The CDR3 sequence: CSVQSIRSSGANVLTF. For the CDR3, the DNA is TGCAGCGTTCAAAGTATCCGGAGCTCTGGGGCCAACGTCCTGACTTTC.

This chain uses TRBV2 with TRBJ1-1, with D uncertain. This CDR3 contains 13 residues. Germline lookup yields CDR1 SNHLY and CDR2 FYNNEI. The V gene lost 5 bases and the J gene lost 6 bases, with 13 bases spanning the gap. The CDR3 bases are TGTGCCAGCAGTCGGGCGGGGTACGCTGAAGCTTTCTTT. Residues: CASSRAGYAEAFF.